Presented here are 22 T cell receptor beta chains from one specimen sequenced in a study of blood T cell repertoires in COVID-19. Measured with immunoSEQ multiplex PCR; TCRdb has only the in-frame clones, and not every one. The table lists 200,000 to 250,000 clones, roughly 85% of them singletons. The sample comprised peripheral blood. These TCRs come from a woman between 65 and 79 years old with active or convalescent COVID-19.

The chain joins TRBV12-3 or TRBV12-4 to TRBJ2-1; D is undetermined. This CDR3 comprises 13 residues. V dropped 3 bases and J dropped 5 bases, with 8 bases sitting between them. Here the CDR3 DNA reads TGTGCCAGCAGTTTGATTCGCGACAATGAGCAGTTCTTC. The encoded protein is CASSLIRDNEQFF.

This chain uses TRBV6-2 or TRBV6-3 with TRBJ1-4, with D perhaps matching TRBD1 (5 bases). The CDR3 spans 15 residues. Trimming took off 4 bases at V and 0 bases at J, with 9 bases between the two ends. CDR1 and CDR2 from the germline V gene are MNHEY and SVGEGT. CDR3 residues: CASSSGGATNEKLFF. In DNA, the CDR3 is TGTGCCAGCAGTTCGGGAGGGGCAACTAATGAAAAACTGTTTTTT.

The chain carries TRBV5-4 and TRBJ1-2; D gene ambiguous. Trimming cost V 1 base and J 4 bases, with 11 bases left between them. The germline V gene has CDR1 SGHNT and CDR2 YYREEE (reference sequence). The CDR3 totals 14 residues. CDR3 nucleotides: TGTGCCAGCAGCTTGAACAGTGGGAGCTATGGCTACACCTTC. Its protein product is CASSLNSGSYGYTF. Full variable domain (rest looked up from reference TRBV5-4 and TRBJ1-2): ETGVTQSPTHLIKTRGQQVTLRCSSQSGHNTVSWYQQALGQGPQFIFQYYREEENGRGNFPPRFSGLQFPNYSSELNVNALELDDSALYLCASSLNSGSYGYTFGSGTRLTVV.

This chain uses TRBV28 with TRBJ1-5, with D uncertain. The CDR3 loop spans 12 amino acids. The V gene lost 5 bases and the J gene lost 8 bases, with 10 bases spanning the gap. Looked up from germline, CDR1 is MDHEN and CDR2 is SYDVKM. CDR3 bases: TGTGCCAGCAGTCCGCGGAGGGAGCCCCAGCATTTT. It specifies CASSPRREPQHF.

The CDR3, as DNA: TGTGCCAGCAGCCGCCAGGGGGACACTGAAGCTTTCTTT. It codes for CASSRQGDTEAFF. The chain joins TRBV11-3 to TRBJ1-1; 7 bases are shared with TRBD1. The CDR3 spans 13 residues. V gave up 5 bases and J gave up 3 bases; unmatched junction bases: 3. The V gene's germline CDR1 is SGHNT and CDR2 YENEEA. Full variable domain (outside the CDR3, taken from reference TRBV11-3 and TRBJ1-1): EAGVVQSPRYKIIEKKQPVAFWCNPISGHNTLYWYLQNLGQGPELLIRYENEEAVDDSQLPKDRFSAERLKGVDSTLKIQPAELGDSAVYLCASSRQGDTEAFFGQGTRLTVV.

J is TRBJ2-7 and V is TRBV19; 7 bases match TRBD2. The CDR3 is 16 residues long. The V segment lost 1 base and the J segment 6 bases; nucleotides outside the gene matches: 12. Germline CDR1 is LNHDA and CDR2 is SQIVND (reference sequence). The CDR3 loop reads CASSIGLAGGGTEQYF. The CDR3 DNA reads TGTGCCAGTAGTATAGGACTAGCAGGAGGAGGCACCGAGCAGTACTTC.

This chain joins TRBV10-2 and TRBJ2-1, with D perhaps matching TRBD2 (6 bases). The CDR3 consists of 16 residues. Deletions cut 0 bases from V and 8 bases from J, with 17 bases between. CDR1 is WSHSY, CDR2 SAAADI, per germline. The CDR3 DNA is TGCGCCAGCAGTGAGTCGGAGGGACCGCGGATGGATGAGCAGTTCTTC. Encoded protein: CASSESEGPRMDEQFF.

The chain employs TRBV30 and TRBJ2-1; the match to TRBD1 covers 9 bases. Germline V lookup: CDR1 GTSNPN, CDR2 SVGIG (reference sequence). The CDR3 is made up of 16 amino acids. Trimming took 4 bases from V and 4 from J; bases not matched to a gene: 11. CDR3 in amino acids: CAWMRKTGGQYNEQFF. The CDR3 coding sequence is TGTGCCTGGATGCGCAAGACAGGGGGACAGTACAATGAGCAGTTCTTC.

The V gene is TRBV5-1, the J gene TRBJ1-2, with D maybe TRBD1 (6 bases). The CDR3 contains 13 residues. V lost 4 bases and J lost 4, with 11 bases in between. Germline values: CDR1 SGHRS, CDR2 YFSETQ. Here the CDR3 reads CASSTGGGYGYTF. CDR3 DNA: TGCGCCAGCAGCACGGGAGGGGGCTATGGCTACACCTTC.

This clone was found once. The V gene is TRBV10-3, the J gene TRBJ2-3; TRBD2 matches at 16 bases. After removal of 6 bases from V and 4 bases from J, the junction contained 7 bases not matched to a gene. CDR3 length: 17 residues. The germline gives CDR1 ENHRY, CDR2 SYGVKD. As DNA, the CDR3 is TGTGCCATCAGCCCCGGGACTAGCGGGGGGGCCTCAGATACGCAGTATTTT. Translated: CAISPGTSGGASDTQYF.

The chain carries TRBV7-2 and TRBJ2-7, with 7 bases aligning to TRBD1. Germline V gives CDR1 SGHTA, CDR2 FQGNSA. CDR3 length: 14 amino acids. Losses at the gene ends were 5 bases for V and 1 base for J; bases not matched to a gene: 5. CDR3 residues: CASSPGTVSYEQYF. CDR3 nucleotide sequence: TGTGCCAGCAGCCCCGGGACAGTTTCCTACGAGCAGTACTTC.

This clone has only one observation. This chain joins TRBV6-6 and TRBJ1-5, with no clear D. V shed 2 bases and J shed 1 base, with 6 bases lying between them. The CDR3 extends over 14 amino acids. Germline V CDR1 and CDR2: MNHNY, SVGAGI (reference sequence). This CDR3 reads CASSYGRSNQPQHF. In DNA form, the CDR3 reads TGTGCCAGCAGTTACGGCAGAAGCAATCAGCCCCAGCATTTT.

The table lists this clone with a count of one. V is TRBV9 and J is TRBJ2-3; TRBD2 aligns across 12 bases. V dropped 0 bases and J dropped 2; count of bases not matched to a gene: 1. Germline V CDR1 and CDR2: SGDLS, YYNGEE. The CDR3 loop spans 16 amino acids. This CDR3 reads CASSVGTSGTTDTQYF. CDR3 DNA: TGTGCCAGCAGCGTAGGGACTAGCGGGACCACAGATACGCAGTATTTT.

In its sample, this clone was seen once. The chain is built from TRBV5-1 and TRBJ2-1; 7 bases are shared with TRBD2. V dropped 4 bases and J dropped 5; count of bases not matched to a gene: 18. CDR3 size: 18 residues. Germline V CDR1 and CDR2: SGHRS, YFSETQ. CDR3 residues: CASSLLPGGVSLHNEQFF. The CDR3 bases are TGCGCCAGCAGCCTACTACCGGGAGGTGTCTCCCTACACAATGAGCAGTTCTTC.

This chain connects TRBV7-9 to TRBJ2-5; 10 bases match TRBD2. This CDR3 has 15 residues. Trimming cost V 1 base and J 5 bases; bases outside gene matches: 4. The germline gives CDR1 SEHNR, CDR2 FQNEAQ (reference sequence). The CDR3 reads CASSLVALAGETQYF. Written as DNA, the CDR3 is TGTGCCAGCAGCTTAGTAGCACTAGCGGGGGAGACCCAGTACTTC.

The gene calls are TRBV29-1 and TRBJ2-1, with 13 bases lining up with TRBD2. This CDR3 region has 14 residues. In germline, CDR1 is SQVTM, CDR2 ANQGSEA. V shed 5 bases, J shed 7 bases, and the junction held 5 bases outside the gene matches. The CDR3 reads CSVTSGGAGNEQFF. The CDR3 nucleotides read TGCAGCGTTACTAGCGGGGGGGCCGGAAATGAGCAGTTCTTC.

V gene TRBV29-1 combines with J gene TRBJ2-7; 7 positions match TRBD1. This CDR3 region has 13 residues. Per the germline V gene, CDR1 is SQVTM and CDR2 is ANQGSEA. The J segment lost 3 bases and the V segment lost 4 bases, leaving 6 bases of the junction unmatched. CDR3: CSVGDSSSYEQYF. The CDR3 DNA is TGCAGCGTTGGGGACAGCTCTAGCTACGAGCAGTACTTC.

The V call is TRBV18, the J call TRBJ1-4; 8 bases fit TRBD1. Germline-derived CDR1 and CDR2 are KGHSH and LQKENI. J lost 3 bases, V lost 4 bases, and 1 base had no gene match. This CDR3 is built from 14 residues. CDR3 residues: CASSLGQANEKLFF. In DNA form, the CDR3 reads TGTGCCAGCTCACTGGGACAGGCTAATGAAAAACTGTTTTTT.

This rearrangement joins TRBV11-3 to TRBJ2-1; TRBD2 is a possible D gene (5 bases). V shed 5 bases and J shed 4 bases, with 9 bases lying between them. The CDR3 contains 13 residues. CDR1 SGHNT and CDR2 YENEEA come from the germline V gene. CDR3 amino acids: CASSPTIYNEQFF. The CDR3 DNA follows: TGTGCCAGCAGCCCGACTATTTACAATGAGCAGTTCTTC.

The chain joins TRBV19 to TRBJ2-1; D gene ambiguous. Germline CDR1 reads LNHDA; CDR2 reads SQIVND (reference sequence). The V end was cut by 4 bases, the J end by 2 bases, with 6 bases between. There are 13 residues in the CDR3. CDR3 sequence: CASSSGTYNEQFF. In nucleotides, the CDR3 is TGTGCCAGTAGTAGCGGCACCTACAATGAGCAGTTCTTC.

This clone was seen a single time. This chain uses TRBV7-3 with TRBJ1-5, with D unclear. This CDR3 is 13 amino acids long. Looked up from germline, CDR1 is SGHTA and CDR2 is FQGTGA. Trimming removed 5 bases at V and 3 bases at J, with 8 bases between. The CDR3 here is CASSLGDNQPQHF. CDR3 nucleotides: TGTGCCAGCAGCCTCGGGGACAATCAGCCCCAGCATTTT.

J is TRBJ2-3 and V is TRBV2; D gene unclear. V shed 7 bases and J shed 0 bases, with 11 bases lying between them. This CDR3 spans 14 amino acids. Per the germline V gene, CDR1 is SNHLY and CDR2 is FYNNEI. CDR3 region: CASKTGSSTDTQYF. The CDR3, as DNA: TGTGCCAGCAAGACCGGGTCTAGCACAGATACGCAGTATTTT.